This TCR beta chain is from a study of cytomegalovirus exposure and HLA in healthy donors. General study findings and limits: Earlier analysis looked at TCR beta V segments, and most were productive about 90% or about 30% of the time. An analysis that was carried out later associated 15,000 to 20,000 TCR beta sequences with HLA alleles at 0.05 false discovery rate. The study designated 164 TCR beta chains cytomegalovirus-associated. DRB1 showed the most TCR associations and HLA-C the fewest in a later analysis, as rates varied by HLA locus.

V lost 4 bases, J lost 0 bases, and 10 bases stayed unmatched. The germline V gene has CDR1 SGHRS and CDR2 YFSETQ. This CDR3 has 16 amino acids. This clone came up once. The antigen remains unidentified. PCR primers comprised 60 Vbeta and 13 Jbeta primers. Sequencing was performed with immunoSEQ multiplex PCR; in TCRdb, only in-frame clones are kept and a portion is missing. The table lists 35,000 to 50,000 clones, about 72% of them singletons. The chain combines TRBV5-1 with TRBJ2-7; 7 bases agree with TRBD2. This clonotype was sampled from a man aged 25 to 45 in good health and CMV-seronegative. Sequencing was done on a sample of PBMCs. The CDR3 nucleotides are TGCGCCAGCAGCAGGGGCCAAGGCGGGGGCTCCTACGAGCAGTACTTC. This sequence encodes CASSRGQGGGSYEQYF.